This T cell receptor beta chain derives from a study of blood T cell repertoires in COVID-19 (TCRdb year 2020). At the level of the whole study: Collaborator samples came from the United States, Italy and Spain and covered acute and convalescent phases of COVID-19. The material from the prospective study consisted of cDNA or gDNA derived from T cells, B-cell-depleted T cells, or PBMCs. Subjects who had been exposed to COVID-19, were actively infected with it, or had recovered from it provided the deeply sampled blood TCRbeta repertoires that made up the dataset. A freely available public database, intended as a resource for researchers studying the immune response to SARS-CoV-2, is where the repertoires were released. Samples came from the ongoing ImmuneRACE study (first 160 participants) plus 1,254 subjects from 6 global collaborators. The sample metadata nearly always contained a de-identified subject ID, COVID-19 status, age in years and sex. Where HLA class I and class II types were available, the types were taken from metadata supplied by the sample provider, not from assay-based typing. Beyond this particular receptor, the publication reports: The quantity of clinical and demographic metadata differed by source and by participant and was supplied without curation.

V is pruned by 6 bases and J by 5 bases, leaving 8 bases of the junction without a gene match. CDR1 and CDR2 are read off the germline V gene (reference sequence) as SGHNT and YYREEE. The CDR3 starts with the cysteine, ends with the phenylalanine, and has 14 residues. Only the CDR3 DNA is retained, 42 bases long and in frame from the first base. Concerning this clone itself: Its antigen remains unidentified. Base quality data are lacking; no much larger clone is found one base away.

The immunoSEQ Assay, a bias-controlled multiplex PCR, was used to amplify TCRbeta CDR3 regions from genomic DNA. In the original analysis: The number of nucleated cells in each sample was estimated by amplification of reference gene primers within the assay. Sequence reads were collapsed and filtered to measure the absolute abundance of every unique TCRbeta CDR3 rearrangement. For each sample, productive Simpson clonality was calculated by taking the square root of Simpson's diversity index across productive rearrangements. Here the immuneACCESS table is served through TCRdb, limited to in-frame sequences with V and J called. Missing clones are a known gap in these copies; in checked studies unresolved V genes cover under half, and the rest lacks a known reason. The V and J calls and the clone size are those of that table, but D and trimming were determined from the DNA. This sample holds approximately 170,000 clones; around four fifths were observed only once. The top ten hold approximately 7.7% of the sample.

Participants in the prospective study were enrolled through a virtual design, were aged roughly 18 to 95 years, and lived in 24 United States geographic areas. In the prospective study, cohorts were assigned on the basis of participant-reported clinical history obtained from a screening survey and a study questionnaire. Recovered participants in ImmuneRACE Cohort 3 were defined by two consecutive negative NP/OP PCR tests, clearance by a healthcare professional, or resolution of symptoms. Each participant in the prospective study had whole blood, serum and a nasopharyngeal or oropharyngeal swab collected by mobile phlebotomists. Over an approximately 2-month period, participants in the prospective study had the option of providing additional blood draws and questionnaires. Blood samples from the prospective study were shipped frozen or at room temperature prior to DNA extraction.

The sequence links TRBV5-4 to TRBJ2-1, with 7 bases aligning to TRBD2. This sequence originates from a woman aged 50 to 65 who had recovered from COVID-19. Material: PBMCs or T cells enriched from blood (not recorded which). The bases read TGTGCCAGCAACTCCGGGACTAACGACAATGAGCAGTTCTTC. It encodes CASNSGTNDNEQFF.